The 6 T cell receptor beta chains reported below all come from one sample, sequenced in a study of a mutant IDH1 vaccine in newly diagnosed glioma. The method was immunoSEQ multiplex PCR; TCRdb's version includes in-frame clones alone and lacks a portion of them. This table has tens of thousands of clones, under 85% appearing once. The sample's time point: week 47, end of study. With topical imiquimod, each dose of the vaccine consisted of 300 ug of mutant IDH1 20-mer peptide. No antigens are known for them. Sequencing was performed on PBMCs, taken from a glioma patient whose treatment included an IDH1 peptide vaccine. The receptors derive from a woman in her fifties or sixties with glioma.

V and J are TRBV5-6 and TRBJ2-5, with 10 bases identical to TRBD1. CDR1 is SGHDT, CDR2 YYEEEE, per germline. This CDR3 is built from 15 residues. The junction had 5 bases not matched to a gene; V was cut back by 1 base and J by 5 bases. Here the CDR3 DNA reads TGTGCCAGCAGCTTGAGTGGGACAGGGGTCGAGACCCAGTACTTC. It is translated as CASSLSGTGVETQYF.

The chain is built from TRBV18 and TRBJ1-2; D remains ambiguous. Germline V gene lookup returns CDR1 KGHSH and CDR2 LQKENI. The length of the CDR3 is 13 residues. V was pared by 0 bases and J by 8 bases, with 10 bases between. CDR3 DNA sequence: TGTGCCAGCTCACCACCAACCTCCGGCGGCTACACCTTC. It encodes CASSPPTSGGYTF.

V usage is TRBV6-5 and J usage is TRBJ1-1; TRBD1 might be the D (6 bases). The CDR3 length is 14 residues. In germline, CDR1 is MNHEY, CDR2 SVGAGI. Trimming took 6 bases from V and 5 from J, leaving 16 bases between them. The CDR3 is CASRRTGTTTEAFF. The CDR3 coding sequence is TGTGCCAGCAGACGTACAGGGACGACAACTGAAGCTTTCTTT.

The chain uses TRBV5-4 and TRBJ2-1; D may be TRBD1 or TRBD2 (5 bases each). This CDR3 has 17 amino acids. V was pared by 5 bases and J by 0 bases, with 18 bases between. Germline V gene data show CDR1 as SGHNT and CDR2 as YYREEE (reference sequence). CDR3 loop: CASSRGASGSSYNEQFF. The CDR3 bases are TGTGCCAGCAGTCGAGGGGCCTCTGGGAGCTCCTACAATGAGCAGTTCTTC.

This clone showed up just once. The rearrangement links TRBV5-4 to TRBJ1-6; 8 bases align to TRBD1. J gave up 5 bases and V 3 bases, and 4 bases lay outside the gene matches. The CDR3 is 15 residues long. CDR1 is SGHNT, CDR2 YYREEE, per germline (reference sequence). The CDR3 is CASSSQTGDNSPLHF. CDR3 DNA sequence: TGTGCCAGCAGCTCGCAGACAGGGGATAATTCACCCCTCCACTTT.

CDR3 loop: CASSLVGDSPLHF. For the CDR3, the DNA is TGTGCCAGCAGCTTAGTGGGGGATTCACCCCTCCACTTT. The chain couples TRBV7-2 to TRBJ1-6, with TRBD1 as a possible D gene (5 bases). Germline loops: CDR1 SGHTA, CDR2 FQGNSA. The ends were cut back, 1 base at V and 8 bases at J, with 6 bases in the middle. The length of the CDR3 is 13 residues.